Shown below are 32 T cell receptor beta chains from a single sample sequenced in a study of response to subunit inactivated influenza vaccine. Using its own MiXCR run on the RT-PCR reads, TCRdb lists one record per CDR3 protein. The repertoire consists of more than 700,000 distinct CDR3 sequences, with 21% occurring once and the leading ten covering roughly 10%. Sample: PBMCs from blood, taken more than 4 days after vaccination. The receptors shown here come from a man aged 45-60 years who received an inactivated influenza vaccine.

In its sample, this clonotype was seen a few times. This chain uses TRBV27 with TRBJ2-7; D may be TRBD2 (6 bases). In germline, CDR1 is MNHEY, CDR2 SMNVEV (reference sequence). Trimming shortened V by 4 bases and J by 5 bases, and 18 bases separated the two germline ends. CDR3 size: 15 residues. The CDR3 loop is CASSYPGTPQDEQYF. As DNA, the CDR3 is TGTGCCAGCAGTTACCCCGGGACTCCCCAGGACGAGCAGTACTTC.

This clonotype came up a few times. The chain employs TRBV20-1 and TRBJ2-3; TRBD2 agrees at 10 bases. Per germline, CDR1 DFQATT and CDR2 SNEGSKA (reference sequence). The CDR3 contains 18 residues. The CDR3 DNA is TGCAGGCCTGTCAGGCTTCAAGGACTAGCGGAAGACACAGATACGCAGTATTTT. It codes for CRPVRLQGLAEDTDTQYF.

This clonotype occurred a few times. The CDR3 sequence is CASTPLGGRTDTQYF. For the CDR3, the DNA is TGTGCCAGCACCCCATTAGGGGGCAGAACAGATACGCAGTATTTT. V gene TRBV6-2 or TRBV6-3 combines with J gene TRBJ2-3, with 7 bases identical to TRBD1. The trim removed 7 bases at V and 3 bases at J, leaving 10 bases unmatched. The CDR3 is made up of 15 amino acids. CDR1 and CDR2 (germline): MNHEY, SVGEGT.

This clonotype was detected only a few times. The V and J genes are TRBV4-3 and TRBJ2-2, with 10 bases fitting TRBD2. This CDR3 spans 16 amino acids. Looked up from germline, CDR1 is LGHNA and CDR2 is YSLEER. V trimming: 3 bases; J trimming: 5 bases; junction bases outside the gene matches: 6. The CDR3 region has the DNA TGCGCCAGCAGCCAGGATAGCGGGAGGAAAACCGGGGAGCTGTTTTTT. Its protein is CASSQDSGRKTGELFF.

The chain joins TRBV12-3 or TRBV12-4 to TRBJ2-7; weak D call: TRBD2 (6 bases). V was shortened by 2 bases and J by 2 bases, with 10 bases between the two germline ends. This CDR3 comprises 14 residues. The DNA of the CDR3 is TGTGCCAGCAGTTTAAGGGACTTACCCTACGAGCAGTACTTC. It codes for CASSLRDLPYEQYF.

The chain uses TRBV9 and TRBJ2-1; D is unclear. Deletions cut 3 bases from V and 9 bases from J, with 19 bases between. CDR3 length equals 15 residues. Germline assignment: CDR1 SGDLS and CDR2 YYNGEE. CDR3 sequence: CASSGGKEGRLEQFF. CDR3 coding DNA: TGTGCCAGCAGCGGAGGAAAGGAAGGGCGTCTTGAGCAGTTCTTC.

V is TRBV7-8 and J is TRBJ1-6; D might be TRBD1 (5 bases). Trimming cost V 0 bases and J 14 bases, with 11 bases left between them. This CDR3 spans 13 amino acids. In germline, CDR1 is SGHVS, CDR2 FQNEAQ. DNA of the CDR3: TGTGCCAGCAGCTTAGCGGCGACAGATTCCCTCCACTTT. This sequence encodes CASSLAATDSLHF.

This chain connects TRBV7-9 to TRBJ2-1; D ambiguous. V was cut by 6 bases and J by 1 base, with 13 bases left in between. This CDR3 is built from 15 residues. Looked up from germline, CDR1 is SEHNR and CDR2 is FQNEAQ (reference sequence). CDR3 nucleotide sequence: TGTGCCAGCAGTTTCCGCGCCAGTTCCTACAATGAGCAGTTCTTC. Encoded protein: CASSFRASSYNEQFF.

For this clonotype: The junction shows a germline mismatch at one end, possibly a read error. This sequence joins TRBV11-2 and TRBJ2-3; 9 bases line up with TRBD1. This CDR3 has 15 residues. Germline lookup yields CDR1 SGHAT and CDR2 FQNNGV. Here the CDR3 DNA reads TGTGTCAGCAGCTTGGACAGGGGATACACAGATACGCAGTATTTT. This encodes CVSSLDRGYTDTQYF.

The gene calls are TRBV5-6 and TRBJ2-5; unclear D gene. With 3 bases removed from V and 2 bases from J, the gap between germline ends came to 11 bases. CDR1 and CDR2 from the germline V gene are SGHDT and YYEEEE. The CDR3 is 14 residues long. The CDR3 region is CASSWYGRQETQYF. CDR3 DNA sequence: TGTGCCAGCAGCTGGTACGGGCGGCAAGAGACCCAGTACTTC. Supplemented by reference TRBV5-6 and TRBJ2-5, the full variable domain reads DAGVTQSPTHLIKTRGQQVTLRCSPKSGHDTVSWYQQALGQGPQFIFQYYEEEERQRGNFPDRFSGHQFPNYSSELNVNALLLGDSALYLCASSWYGRQETQYFGPGTRLLVL.

This chain uses TRBV5-1 with TRBJ1-6; maybe TRBD1 (5 bases). This CDR3 comprises 12 residues. Germline values: CDR1 SGHRS, CDR2 YFSETQ. Trimming cost V 9 bases and J 8 bases, with 12 bases left between them. The chain's CDR3 is CATREGDSPLHF. The CDR3 DNA reads as TGCGCCACCAGGGAAGGGGATTCACCCCTCCACTTT. The whole variable domain, filled in from reference TRBV5-1 and TRBJ1-6, reads KAGVTQTPRYLIKTRGQQVTLSCSPISGHRSVSWYQQTPGQGLQFLFEYFSETQRNKGNFPGRFSGRQFSNSRSEMNVSTLELGDSALYLCATREGDSPLHFGNGTRLTVT.

The chain links TRBV18 to TRBJ2-1; 8 nucleotides align to TRBD2. The CDR3 sequence is 17 residues long. V lost 1 base and J lost 3; bases outside the gene matches: 8. Germline V gene lookup returns CDR1 KGHSH and CDR2 LQKENI. CDR3 sequence: CASSPLEGTRFYNEQFF. CDR3 in DNA: TGTGCCAGCTCACCACTGGAAGGGACTAGATTCTACAATGAGCAGTTCTTC.

The chain couples TRBV18 to TRBJ2-7; the match to TRBD1 covers 7 bases. With 2 bases clipped from V and 4 bases from J, the junction kept 8 bases outside the gene matches. The CDR3 length is 15 residues. Germline CDR1 is KGHSH and CDR2 is LQKENI. The CDR3 bases are TGTGCCAGCTCACCAGACAGGGTCGCCTCTTACGAGCAGTACTTC. This encodes CASSPDRVASYEQYF.

The rearrangement joins TRBV7-8 to TRBJ2-7; TRBD2 agrees at 7 bases. With V trimmed by 5 bases and J by 6 bases, 4 bases remained unmatched. CDR1 is SGHVS, CDR2 FQNEAQ, per germline. The CDR3 runs to 12 residues. The CDR3 coding sequence is TGTGCCAGCAGCGAACTAGCGAGCGAGCAGTACTTC. It yields the protein CASSELASEQYF. Using reference TRBV7-8 and TRBJ2-7 for the parts outside the CDR3, the full variable domain is GAGVSQSPRYKVAKRGQDVALRCDPISGHVSLFWYQQALGQGPEFLTYFQNEAQLDKSGLPSDRFFAERPEGSVSTLKIQRTQQEDSAVYLCASSELASEQYFGPGTRLTVT.

This clonotype was observed a few times. The CDR3 DNA reads as TGTGCCATCAGTGCCGGACAGGGCGATGAGCAGTTCTTC. Translated, it gives CAISAGQGDEQFF. This sequence joins TRBV10-3 and TRBJ2-1, with 8 bases lining up with TRBD1. The CDR3 spans 13 residues. From germline, CDR1 is ENHRY and CDR2 SYGVKD. The V gene end was trimmed by 4 bases and the J gene end by 8 bases; junction bases not matched to a gene: 4.

This clonotype appeared a few times. The CDR3 protein is CSVAREIDQPQHF. The CDR3 DNA is TGCAGCGTTGCTAGGGAAATCGATCAGCCCCAGCATTTT. The V call is TRBV29-1, the J call TRBJ1-5, with D unresolved. Germline CDR1 is SQVTM and CDR2 is ANQGSEA. V gave up 4 bases and J gave up 5 bases, with 12 bases separating them. The CDR3 totals 13 residues.

The chain uses TRBV6-2 or TRBV6-3 and TRBJ2-7; 10 nucleotides align to TRBD2. From germline, CDR1 is MNHEY and CDR2 SVGEGT. This CDR3 is built from 13 residues. Trimming at V came to 10 bases and at J to 4 bases, leaving 7 bases not matched to a gene. DNA for the CDR3: TGTGCCACCTTACTAGCGGGGCAGTACGAGCAGTACTTC. Translated: CATLLAGQYEQYF.

Here the CDR3 DNA reads TGCAGTGCTGATCTAGCGGGGGGGCCAGATACGCAGTATTTT. Translation gives CSADLAGGPDTQYF. The V gene is TRBV20-1, the J gene TRBJ2-3; 12 bases are a match to TRBD2. V was pared by 5 bases and J by 4 bases, with 4 bases of the junction left unmatched. Germline lookup yields CDR1 DFQATT and CDR2 SNEGSKA (reference sequence). This CDR3 has 14 amino acids.

The chain carries TRBV24-1 and TRBJ2-2; 7 bases fit TRBD2. The CDR3 has 19 amino acids. CDR1 KGHDR and CDR2 SFDVKD come from the germline V gene. Germline trimming cut 1 base from V and 0 bases from J; bases unmatched to any gene: 10. The CDR3 is CATSDFLAGDFANTGELFF. The CDR3 DNA reads as TGTGCCACCAGTGATTTCTTGGCGGGAGACTTCGCGAACACCGGGGAGCTGTTTTTT.

This clonotype was seen more than once but under ten times. The chain employs TRBV29-1 and TRBJ2-2; perhaps TRBD2 as D (5 bases). Germline CDR1 reads SQVTM; CDR2 reads ANQGSEA. This CDR3 spans 12 amino acids. Between the trimmed V and J ends, which lost 4 bases and 6 bases, there was a span of 9 bases. This CDR3 is CSVGASPGELFF. CDR3 DNA sequence: TGCAGCGTTGGTGCTAGCCCCGGGGAGCTGTTTTTT.

This clonotype was seen a few times. V gene TRBV6-1 combines with J gene TRBJ2-7; weak D call: TRBD1 (6 bases). Trimming took 2 bases from V and 6 from J, leaving 14 bases between them. The CDR3 sequence is 14 residues long. Germline CDR1 and CDR2: MNHNS and SASEGT. CDR3 in DNA: TGTGCCAGCAGTGAACTCCCACAGGGCCCCGAGCAGTACTTC. Protein: CASSELPQGPEQYF.

The chain recombines TRBV19 with TRBJ1-2, with a tentative D call TRBD1 (5 bases). The CDR3 covers 15 residues. The V end was cut by 3 bases, the J end by 2 bases, with 13 bases between. The germline CDR1 and CDR2 sequences are LNHDA and SQIVND (reference sequence). The CDR3 DNA follows: TGTGCCAGTAGTATTGGGGGAACGGGGAACTATGGCTACACCTTC. Protein sequence: CASSIGGTGNYGYTF.

The chain uses TRBV11-2 and TRBJ2-5; D not resolved. V lost 5 bases and J lost 1, with 17 bases in between. CDR3 length: 16 residues. Germline CDR1 reads SGHAT; CDR2 reads FQNNGV. The CDR3 region has the DNA TGTGCCAGCAGCCTTAAACTGACGTATTCCCAAGAGACCCAGTACTTC. Its protein is CASSLKLTYSQETQYF.

V is TRBV20-1 and J is TRBJ2-7; TRBD2 matches 8 bases. With V trimmed by 2 bases and J by 3 bases, 12 bases remained unmatched. Germline CDR1 is DFQATT and CDR2 is SNEGSKA (reference sequence). The length of the CDR3 is 16 residues. CDR3 amino acids: CSARTLSAGGGYEQYF. In DNA, the CDR3 is TGCAGTGCTAGAACCCTTTCGGCGGGGGGCGGCTACGAGCAGTACTTC.

This clonotype was counted ten times or more. For the CDR3, the DNA is TGCAGTGCTATCCGACAGAATCAGCCCCAGCATTTT. Translating it yields CSAIRQNQPQHF. The chain uses TRBV20-1 and TRBJ1-5; a possible D gene is TRBD1 (5 bases). CDR1 is DFQATT and CDR2 is SNEGSKA in the germline V gene (reference sequence). The V end lost 4 bases, the J end lost 4 bases, and 8 bases lay between the germline ends. CDR3 length: 12 residues.

The chain has TRBV20-1 and TRBJ2-1, with a weak D call TRBD2 (5 bases). The germline CDR1 and CDR2 sequences are DFQATT and SNEGSKA (reference sequence). The CDR3 totals 15 residues. Trimming stripped 0 bases from V and 3 bases from J, with 12 bases between. CDR3 sequence (DNA): TGCAGTGCTAGAGATCTGGTAACTAGCTACAATGAGCAGTTCTTC. Translating gives CSARDLVTSYNEQFF.

The rearrangement uses TRBV12-3 or TRBV12-4 and TRBJ2-1; D is perhaps TRBD1 or TRBD2 (5 bases each). The V and J ends lost 3 bases and 5 bases respectively, with 11 bases between them. The length of the CDR3 is 14 residues. CDR3 loop: CASSFGTLDNEQFF. The CDR3 coding sequence is TGTGCCAGCAGTTTCGGGACCCTAGACAATGAGCAGTTCTTC.

V usage is TRBV3-1 and J usage is TRBJ1-1; D unclear. Trimming removed 1 base from V and 2 bases from J, with 8 bases in between. CDR3 length equals 14 residues. Germline CDR1 LGHDT, CDR2 YNNKEL (reference sequence). In DNA form, the CDR3 reads TGTGCCAGCAGCCAAGTCGGACGCAACACTGAAGCTTTCTTT. Translated, it gives CASSQVGRNTEAFF.

This clonotype appeared a few times. This chain connects TRBV11-1 to TRBJ2-1; D possibly corresponds to TRBD1 (5 bases). The CDR3 has 16 residues. Trimming took off 3 bases at V and 0 bases at J, with 12 bases between the two ends. CDR1 SGHAT and CDR2 FQDESV come from the germline V gene (reference sequence). The CDR3 DNA follows: TGTGCCAGCAGCTTTGGCAGGGTGGGCTCCTACAATGAGCAGTTCTTC. Translating it yields CASSFGRVGSYNEQFF.

There are a few counts of this clonotype. The V and J genes are TRBV11-2 and TRBJ2-5; the D is unclear. This CDR3 spans 15 amino acids. V lost 0 bases and J lost 2, with 10 bases in between. Per the germline V gene, CDR1 is SGHAT and CDR2 is FQNNGV. The CDR3, as DNA: TGTGCCAGCAGCTTAGAGTACGACAAGCAAGAGACCCAGTACTTC. It specifies CASSLEYDKQETQYF.

A remark on this clonotype: Possible read error: a much larger clone is one base away. The chain is built from TRBV10-2 and TRBJ2-2, with D perhaps matching TRBD2 (5 bases). This CDR3 has 17 amino acids. The germline CDR1 and CDR2 sequences are WSHSY and SAAADI. CDR3: CASSESKLYLPTGELLF. The CDR3 region has the DNA TGCGCCAGCAGTGAGTCGAAATTATATCTGCCAACCGGGGAGCTGCTTTTT.

This rearrangement joins TRBV10-1 to TRBJ1-6; D is ambiguous. The CDR3 is 12 amino acids. V shed 1 base and J shed 9 bases, with 4 bases lying between them. Germline CDR1 is WNHNN and CDR2 is SYGVQD (reference sequence). CDR3 bases: TGCGCCAGCAGTGAGTGGGGTTCACCCCTCCACTTT. Translating it yields CASSEWGSPLHF.